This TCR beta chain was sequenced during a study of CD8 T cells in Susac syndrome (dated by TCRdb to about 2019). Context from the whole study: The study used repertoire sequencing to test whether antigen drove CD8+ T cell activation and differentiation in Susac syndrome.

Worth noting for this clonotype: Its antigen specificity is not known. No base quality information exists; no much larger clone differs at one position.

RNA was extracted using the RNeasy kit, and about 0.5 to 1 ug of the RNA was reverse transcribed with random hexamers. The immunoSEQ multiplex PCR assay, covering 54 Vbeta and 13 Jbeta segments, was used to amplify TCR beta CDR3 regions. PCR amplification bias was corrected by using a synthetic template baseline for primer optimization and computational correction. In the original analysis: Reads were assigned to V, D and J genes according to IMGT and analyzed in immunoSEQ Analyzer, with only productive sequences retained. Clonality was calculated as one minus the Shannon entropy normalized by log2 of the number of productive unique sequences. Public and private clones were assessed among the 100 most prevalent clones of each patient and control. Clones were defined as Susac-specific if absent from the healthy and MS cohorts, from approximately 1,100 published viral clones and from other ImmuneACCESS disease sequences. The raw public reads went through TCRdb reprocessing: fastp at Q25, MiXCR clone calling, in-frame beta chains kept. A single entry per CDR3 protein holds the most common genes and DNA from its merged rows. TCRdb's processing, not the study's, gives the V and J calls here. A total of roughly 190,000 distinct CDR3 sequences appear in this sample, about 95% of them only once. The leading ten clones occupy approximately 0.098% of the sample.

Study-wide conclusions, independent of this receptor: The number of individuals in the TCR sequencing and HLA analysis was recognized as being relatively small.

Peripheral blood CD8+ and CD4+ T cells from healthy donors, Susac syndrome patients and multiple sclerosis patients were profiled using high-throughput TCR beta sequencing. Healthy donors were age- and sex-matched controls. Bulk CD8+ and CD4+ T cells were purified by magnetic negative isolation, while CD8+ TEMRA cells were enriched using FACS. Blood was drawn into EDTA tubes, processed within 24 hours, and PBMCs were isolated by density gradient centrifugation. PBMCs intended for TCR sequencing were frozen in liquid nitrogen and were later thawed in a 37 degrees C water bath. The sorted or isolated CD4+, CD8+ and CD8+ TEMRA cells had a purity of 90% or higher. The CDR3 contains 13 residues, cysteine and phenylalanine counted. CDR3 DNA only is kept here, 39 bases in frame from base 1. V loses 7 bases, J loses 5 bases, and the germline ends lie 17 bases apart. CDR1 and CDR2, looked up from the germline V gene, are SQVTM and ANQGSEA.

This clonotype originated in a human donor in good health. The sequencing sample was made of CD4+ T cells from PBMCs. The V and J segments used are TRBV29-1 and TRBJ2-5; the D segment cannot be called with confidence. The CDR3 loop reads CSAVGGGLETQYF. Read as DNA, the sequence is TGCAGCGCCGTGGGCGGCGGCCTGGAGACCCAGTACTTC.